These 4 T cell receptor beta chains were all obtained from the same sample, sequenced in a study of T cell responses to AZD1222 COVID-19 vaccine. Clones were sequenced by immunoSEQ multiplex PCR, and TCRdb holds only the in-frame ones, with some missing. The table has 150,000 to 200,000 clones, around 93% seen once; the top ten hold around 1.3%. The source was peripheral blood, collected on day 0 of AZD1222 vaccination. The receptors originated from an adult in good health.

The genes are TRBV30 and TRBJ1-1, with D possibly TRBD1 on 5 matching bases. There are 16 residues in the CDR3. The V gene's germline CDR1 is GTSNPN and CDR2 SVGIG (reference sequence). V lost 0 bases and J lost 0, with 14 bases in between. CDR3 bases: TGTGCCTGGAGTGTACGGGAAAGACAGATGAACACTGAAGCTTTCTTT. Its translation: CAWSVRERQMNTEAFF. The variable domain in full, with the rest retrieved from reference TRBV30 and TRBJ1-1, is SQTIHQWPATLVQPVGSPLSLECTVEGTSNPNLYWYRQAAGRGLQLLFYSVGIGQISSEVPQNLSASRPQDRQFILSSKKLLLSDSGFYLCAWSVRERQMNTEAFFGQGTRLTVV.

This chain joins TRBV28 and TRBJ1-2, with TRBD1 identical over 9 bases. The CDR3 spans 13 residues. Trimming at V came to 6 bases and at J to 4 bases, leaving 3 bases not matched to a gene. Germline CDR1 reads MDHEN; CDR2 reads SYDVKM. Written as DNA, the CDR3 is TGTGCCAGCAGCGAGGGACAGGGCTATGGCTACACCTTC. Amino acids: CASSEGQGYGYTF.

This chain uses TRBV4-1 with TRBJ2-2; 7 nucleotides agree with TRBD2. After removal of 5 bases from V and 4 bases from J, the junction contained 13 bases not matched to a gene. The germline CDR1 and CDR2 sequences are MGHRA and YSYEKL. CDR3 length: 17 residues. In DNA, the CDR3 is TGCGCCAGCAGCGCCCTGGGCGAGCGGGGCCTCACCGGGGAGCTGTTTTTT. Amino acids: CASSALGERGLTGELFF.

The sample holds one count of this clone. J is TRBJ2-7 and V is TRBV3-1 (or the pseudogene TRBV3-2); the D call may be TRBD1 or TRBD2 (5 bases each). The CDR3 length is 17 residues. Germline loops: CDR1 LGHDT, CDR2 YNNKEL (reference sequence). V was cut by 5 bases and J by 3 bases, with 23 bases left in between. The CDR3 region has the DNA TGTGCCAGCAGCGGTGAAGCGGACAATATCTTTAACTACGAGCAGTACTTC. It yields the protein CASSGEADNIFNYEQYF.